This T cell receptor (beta chain) was sequenced for a study of graft-versus-host responses after intestinal transplantation. Across the study: Tacrolimus plus steroids were given to all recipients for approximately 3 years, preceded by anti-thymocyte globulin induction. Study results and caveats: GvH clones turned up in recipient marrow; some had shown up first in ileum or blood. Across patients carrying graft-donor T cell macrochimerism, allografts held high graft-versus-host to host-versus-graft clonal ratios. Peak circulating GvH clone levels tracked with early post-transplant HvG declines.

CDR1 and CDR2 from the germline V gene are SNHLY and FYNNEI. V shed 7 bases, J shed 6 bases, and the junction held 11 bases outside the gene matches. The CDR3 loop spans 14 amino acids. Generated by immunoSEQ multiplex PCR, the TCRdb table keeps only in-frame clones and is missing some. In the table there are over 90,000 clones, 80% to 95% of which are singletons. With respect to this clone: As yet, its antigen is unknown.

The chain carries TRBV2 and TRBJ2-7, with 8 nucleotides matching TRBD2. The TCR comes from a human donor who received an intestinal transplant. The sample in question was unstimulated CD8+ T cells sorted from spleen or lymph node cells, obtained before intestinal transplant. In nucleotides, the CDR3 is TGTGCCAGCACTGTTAGGCTAGCGGGCTCCGAGCAGTACTTC. This encodes CASTVRLAGSEQYF.